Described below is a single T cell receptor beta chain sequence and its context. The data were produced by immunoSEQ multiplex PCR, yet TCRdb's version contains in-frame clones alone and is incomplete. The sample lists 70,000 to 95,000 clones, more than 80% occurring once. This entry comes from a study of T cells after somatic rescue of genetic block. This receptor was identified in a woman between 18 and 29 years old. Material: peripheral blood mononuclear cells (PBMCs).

CDR3 sequence (DNA): TGTGCCAGCAGCGGACAGGGAACCTACGAGCAGTACTTC. Translating gives CASSGQGTYEQYF. The genes are TRBV7-9 and TRBJ2-7; TRBD1 matches 8 bases. The germline CDR1 and CDR2 sequences are SEHNR and FQNEAQ (reference sequence). The CDR3 loop spans 13 amino acids. After removal of 5 bases from V and 2 bases from J, the junction contained 2 bases not matched to a gene.